A single sample is the source of the 23 T cell receptor beta chains below, sequenced in a study of cytomegalovirus exposure and HLA in healthy donors. Primers: 60 Vbeta forward and 13 Jbeta reverse. Assay used: immunoSEQ multiplex PCR; TCRdb lists only in-frame clones, some missing. This repertoire shows under 250,000 clones, roughly four fifths found once; its top ten account for roughly a tenth. The source material was PBMCs. All receptors come from a woman aged 45-65 years in good health and CMV-seropositive.

The rearrangement uses TRBV5-6 and TRBJ1-2; D possibly corresponds to TRBD1 (5 bases). Germline lookup yields CDR1 SGHDT and CDR2 YYEEEE. The CDR3 is 11 residues long. Trimming left V 4 bases short and J 13 bases short, with 14 bases between. CDR3 coding DNA: TGTGCCAGCAGCCTGGGAGGGGAGGGCACCTTC. This gives the protein CASSLGGEGTF.

The table lists this clone with a count of one. CDR3 in amino acids: CATRVGRAGNEQFF. The CDR3, as DNA: TGTGCCACCCGCGTGGGGAGGGCGGGGAATGAGCAGTTCTTC. J is TRBJ2-1 and V is TRBV5-5, with 7 bases lining up with TRBD2. This CDR3 contains 14 residues. The V and J ends lost 9 bases and 7 bases, in that order; junction bases with no gene match: 13. CDR1 and CDR2 from the germline V gene are SGHKS and YYEKEE (reference sequence).

This clone was found a few times. The chain combines TRBV5-1 with TRBJ2-3; 12 bases are shared with TRBD2. In germline, CDR1 is SGHRS, CDR2 YFSETQ. V shed 6 bases, J shed 5 bases, and the junction held 7 bases outside the gene matches. CDR3 size: 15 residues. The CDR3 region has the DNA TGCGCCAGCACCCCCGGACTAGCGGGGTTAGATACGCAGTATTTT. It codes for CASTPGLAGLDTQYF.

The sample holds one count of this clone. This chain joins TRBV5-5 and TRBJ1-5; possible D gene TRBD1, 6 bases. Germline V gene lookup returns CDR1 SGHKS and CDR2 YYEKEE (reference sequence). V was clipped by 4 bases and J by 5 bases, with 16 bases between them. The CDR3 is 15 residues long. CDR3 in amino acids: CASSLITGSHQPQHF. CDR3 bases: TGTGCCAGCAGCCTCATTACAGGGTCTCATCAGCCCCAGCATTTT.

This chain links TRBV5-1 with TRBJ2-1, with TRBD1 as a possible D gene (6 bases). V was clipped by 3 bases and J by 3 bases, with 13 bases between them. This CDR3 spans 15 amino acids. Germline assignment: CDR1 SGHRS and CDR2 YFSETQ. In nucleotides, the CDR3 is TGCGCCAGCAGCTCCGCCGGACAGTACTACAATGAGCAGTTCTTC. Protein product: CASSSAGQYYNEQFF.

The chain carries TRBV6-1 and TRBJ1-2; D ambiguous. The CDR3 spans 11 residues. CDR1 MNHNS and CDR2 SASEGT come from the germline V gene. V gave up 7 bases and J gave up 5 bases, with 8 bases separating them. CDR3 loop: CASTTGYGYTF. The CDR3 DNA sequence: TGTGCCAGCACAACCGGTTATGGCTACACCTTC.

The chain links TRBV5-1 to TRBJ2-5, with TRBD1 matching over 8 bases. V was clipped by 4 bases and J by 6 bases; unmatched bases: 8. The germline V gene has CDR1 SGHRS and CDR2 YFSETQ. The CDR3 extends over 14 amino acids. The CDR3 loop is CASSPSQGVQTQYF. The CDR3 region has the DNA TGCGCCAGCAGCCCTTCACAGGGGGTGCAGACCCAGTACTTC.

V usage is TRBV2 and J usage is TRBJ2-7; 11 nucleotides align to TRBD1. Losses at the gene ends were 9 bases for V and 3 bases for J; bases not matched to a gene: 1. The CDR3 runs to 12 residues. In germline, CDR1 is SNHLY, CDR2 FYNNEI. The CDR3 sequence: CARGTGGYEQYF. The CDR3 DNA reads as TGTGCCAGGGGGACAGGGGGCTACGAGCAGTACTTC.

The rearrangement joins TRBV5-1 to TRBJ2-7; possible D gene TRBD1, 6 bases. Per the germline V gene, CDR1 is SGHRS and CDR2 is YFSETQ. CDR3 size: 15 residues. Trimming left V 4 bases short and J 6 bases short, with 20 bases between. The CDR3 nucleotides are TGCGCCAGCAGCCTCCGGGACACAAGGGGCTCCGAGCAGTACTTC. The encoded protein is CASSLRDTRGSEQYF.

V is TRBV7-9 and J is TRBJ1-2, with 10 bases identical to TRBD1. The CDR3 consists of 14 residues. J lost 3 bases, V lost 4 bases, and 2 bases had no gene match. Germline V gene sequence: CDR1 SEHNR, CDR2 FQNEAQ (reference sequence). CDR3 amino acids: CASSSGTGDYGYTF. DNA of the CDR3: TGTGCCAGCAGCTCCGGGACAGGGGACTATGGCTACACCTTC.

The chain employs TRBV30 and TRBJ1-2; 7 nucleotides align to TRBD1. The CDR3 spans 12 residues. Trimming at V came to 4 bases and at J to 8 bases, leaving 7 bases not matched to a gene. Germline V lookup: CDR1 GTSNPN, CDR2 SVGIG (reference sequence). CDR3 DNA: TGTGCCTGGAACCTACAGGGGTGGGGCTACACCTTC. It translates to CAWNLQGWGYTF. Together with reference TRBV30 and TRBJ1-2, the CDR3 gives the full variable domain: SQTIHQWPATLVQPVGSPLSLECTVEGTSNPNLYWYRQAAGRGLQLLFYSVGIGQISSEVPQNLSASRPQDRQFILSSKKLLLSDSGFYLCAWNLQGWGYTFGSGTRLTVV.

This rearrangement joins TRBV5-6 to TRBJ2-5; TRBD2 matches at 9 bases. The germline gives CDR1 SGHDT, CDR2 YYEEEE. V lost 6 bases to trimming and J lost 4 bases; unmatched junction nucleotides: 13. The CDR3 spans 16 residues. The CDR3: CASNPGYQAGGETQYF. For the CDR3, the DNA is TGTGCCAGCAACCCCGGTTATCAAGCGGGAGGAGAGACCCAGTACTTC.

The chain joins TRBV27 to TRBJ1-4, with D possibly TRBD1 on 6 matching bases. Trimming removed 8 bases at V and 8 bases at J, with 15 bases between. The CDR3 contains 13 residues. CDR1 is MNHEY and CDR2 is SMNVEV in the germline V gene (reference sequence). CDR3 sequence: CASQPGRGEKLFF. The DNA for the CDR3 is TGTGCCAGCCAGCCCGGGAGGGGGGAAAAACTGTTTTTT.

This clone was observed a handful of times. This chain's CDR3 is CASSPGQGRGTEAFF. CDR3 nucleotide sequence: TGTGCCAGCTCACCTGGACAGGGGAGGGGCACTGAAGCTTTCTTT. This chain uses TRBV18 with TRBJ1-1; TRBD1 agrees at 9 bases. V lost 3 bases to trimming and J lost 4 bases; unmatched junction nucleotides: 6. Germline CDR1 is KGHSH and CDR2 is LQKENI. The CDR3 totals 15 residues.

The genes are TRBV19 and TRBJ1-2; perhaps TRBD1 as D (6 bases). Trimming left V 5 bases short and J 7 bases short, with 8 bases between. Germline-derived CDR1 and CDR2 are LNHDA and SQIVND (reference sequence). This CDR3 is 11 amino acids long. CDR3 loop: CASSLRGGYTF. DNA of the CDR3: TGTGCCAGTAGTCTCAGGGGTGGCTACACCTTC.

J is TRBJ2-2 and V is TRBV7-6; 8 bases map to TRBD1. CDR3 length equals 16 residues. Germline assignment: CDR1 SGHVS and CDR2 FNYEAQ. Germline trimming cut 2 bases from V and 6 bases from J; bases unmatched to any gene: 8. The CDR3 nucleotides are TGTGCCAGCAGCTTACAGGCAGGGGGCGTATCCGGGGAGCTGTTTTTT. The encoded protein is CASSLQAGGVSGELFF.

The rearrangement uses TRBV6-5 and TRBJ2-3; 8 bases fit TRBD1. The CDR3 spans 15 residues. Trimming took 2 bases from V and 2 from J; bases not matched to a gene: 3. CDR1 MNHEY and CDR2 SVGAGI come from the germline V gene. Here the CDR3 reads CASSYRQGNTDTQYF. The DNA of the CDR3 is TGTGCCAGCAGTTACCGACAGGGGAACACAGATACGCAGTATTTT.

The rearrangement links TRBV9 to TRBJ2-2; possibly TRBD1 for D (6 bases). Germline CDR1 and CDR2: SGDLS and YYNGEE. This CDR3 is built from 14 residues. V was trimmed by 4 bases and J by 6 bases, leaving 13 bases between them. CDR3 coding DNA: TGTGCCAGCAGCATCCATGGACAGCCCGGGGAGCTGTTTTTT. Protein sequence: CASSIHGQPGELFF.

Only one count was recorded for this clone. The rearrangement links TRBV6-5 to TRBJ1-1; no clear D gene. This CDR3 comprises 11 residues. The ends were cut back, 2 bases at V and 8 bases at J, with 6 bases in the middle. Germline V gene data show CDR1 as MNHEY and CDR2 as SVGAGI. DNA for the CDR3: TGTGCCAGCAGTTACGGGCCAGAAGCTTTCTTT. Translation gives CASSYGPEAFF.

The chain carries TRBV7-2 and TRBJ1-3; possible D gene TRBD1, 5 bases. V lost 1 base, J lost 0 bases, and 7 bases lay in between. Germline values: CDR1 SGHTA, CDR2 FQGNSA. The CDR3 extends over 15 amino acids. The CDR3 loop is CASSLGTTSGNTIYF. Here the CDR3 DNA reads TGTGCCAGCAGCTTAGGGACAACCTCTGGAAACACCATATATTTT.

A single count supports this clone. This sequence joins TRBV6-5 and TRBJ1-1; tentative D call: TRBD1 (6 bases). The CDR3 extends over 16 amino acids. Trimming removed 4 bases from V and 1 base from J, with 16 bases in between. Germline-derived CDR1 and CDR2 are MNHEY and SVGAGI. The CDR3 DNA follows: TGTGCCAGCAGTTGGGGGCCGGGACAATCGAACACTGAAGCTTTCTTT. It is translated as CASSWGPGQSNTEAFF.

The chain's CDR3 is CASSFWAQAGELFF. The CDR3 nucleotides are TGTGCCAGCAGCTTTTGGGCACAGGCCGGGGAGCTGTTTTTT. The chain combines TRBV7-8 with TRBJ2-2; tentatively, D is TRBD1 (5 bases). The CDR3 totals 14 residues. Germline V gene data show CDR1 as SGHVS and CDR2 as FQNEAQ. Deletions cut 3 bases from V and 6 bases from J, with 11 bases between.

This clone has more than one count but fewer than ten. This sequence joins TRBV5-4 and TRBJ1-2; TRBD1 agrees at 9 bases. Germline V gives CDR1 SGHNT, CDR2 YYREEE (reference sequence). This CDR3 has 13 residues. The V gene end was trimmed by 4 bases and the J gene end by 8 bases; junction bases not matched to a gene: 6. CDR3 in DNA: TGTGCCAGCAGCGTGGACAGGGGATTAGGCTACACCTTC. This gives the protein CASSVDRGLGYTF.